This paragraph covers one T cell receptor beta chain sequence. This clone was counted many times. Which antigen it targets is not known. There are no base qualities to consult, and no much larger clone falls within one base. TRB sequencing used genomic DNA with the immunoSEQ assay at survey resolution or the hsTCRB kit. The authors' pipeline ran thus. The immunoSEQ software was used for initial read processing, and the LymphoSeq R package was used for repertoire analyses. For each TRB dataset, clonality was calculated as 1 minus normalized Shannon entropy, and the Gini coefficient was computed as well. To infer phenotypes in unsorted samples, TRB sequences from sorted subsets of the recipient or donor were mapped onto the unsorted samples of the same recipient. TCRdb limited this immuneACCESS table to in-frame rearrangements with V and J called. A share of clones is missing; checked studies link under half to unresolved V genes, and the rest is unexplained. The V and J calls and the clone size are those of that table, but D and trimming were determined from the DNA. This sample shows fewer than 40,000 clones, and none of them turns up only once. The ten largest clones add up to 6.5% to 7% of the sample.

The junction shows trimming of 4 bases on V and 4 bases on J, and the gene matches do not reach 7 bases of it. The germline V gene yields MDHEN for CDR1 and SYDVKM for CDR2. Taken from cysteine to phenylalanine, the CDR3 has 15 residues. Only the CDR3 part of the read is kept: 45 bases, read in frame from the first base. Peripheral blood samples were provided by related bone marrow donors on the day of marrow donation. Peripheral blood and bone marrow mononuclear cells were isolated by Ficoll-Hypaque density centrifugation and cryopreserved. The sample is drawn from a study of T cells after posttransplantation cyclophosphamide (dated by TCRdb to about 2016). Some background on the complete study: The study tracked T cell repertoire reconstitution by TRB sequencing after myeloablative bone marrow transplantation using posttransplantation cyclophosphamide as GVHD prophylaxis. Blood from every one of the roughly 33 PTCy patients who had 1-year posttransplant specimens underwent TRB sequencing. Samples from around 37 PTCy-treated patients, along with samples from roughly 15 of their related bone marrow donors, underwent antigen receptor sequencing. In 3 patients, up to roughly 3 additional blood samples taken between 2 and 5.2 years after transplant also underwent TRB sequencing, as did pretransplant blood from 4 patients. Public TRB sequences were searched against a database of over 3,000 sequences associated with responses to pathogens, tumor antigens, self-antigens and alloantigens. Because TRA and TRB clonality correlated tightly in 9 samples, the subsequent TCR analyses were limited to TRB only.

General findings and caveats noted by the study authors: At 1-2 months, donor-recipient similarity was low but rose over the first year, and the later blood repertoires were often dominated by donor CD8+ memory clones. Across 45 or so patients, TRB clonality was highly associated with recipient CMV seropositivity and CMV reactivation, and PTCy diversity was similar to diversity in CNI/methotrexate controls. The TRB repertoires of T cells infiltrating skin or the GI tract showed only limited overlap with the TRB repertoires found in blood.

The sequenced sample consisted of PBMCs. This receptor was obtained from a woman aged 45-59 years in good health and a related stem cell transplant donor. The rearrangement joined TRBV28 to TRBJ2-7; a stretch of 10 junction bases matches TRBD1. The DNA reads as follows: TGTGCCAGCAGTTCCCGACAGGGGGCGTCGTACGAGCAGTACTTC. The encoded protein is CASSSRQGASYEQYF.